A selection of T cell receptor beta chains follows, all from one sample in a study of graft-versus-host responses after intestinal transplantation. The method was immunoSEQ multiplex PCR; TCRdb's version includes in-frame clones alone and lacks a portion of them. The data show approximately 60,000 clones, around 90% seen once. This sample comprised ileum tissue, obtained less than 400 days after transplant. The receptor source for this set is a human patient who received an intestinal transplant, so some T cells may come from the graft donor. The CDR3 runs from the conserved cysteine through the conserved F or W. The D gene is left open where the match is weak. Clone size is stated in some rows and not others, as once, few, many or a class when expanded.

v_gene: TRBV5-1
abundance: .
d_gene: TRBD1
j_gene: TRBJ2-2
len: 16
CDR3nt: TGCGCCAGCAGCTGGACAGGGGGCGAGAACACCGGGGAGCTGTTTTTT
CDR3aa: CASSWTGGENTGELFF

v_gene: TRBV6-6
abundance: .
d_gene: .
j_gene: TRBJ1-2
len: 14
CDR3nt: TGTGCCAGCAGCCGAGAAACAGGGAGCTATGGCTACACCTTC
CDR3aa: CASSRETGSYGYTF

v_gene: TRBV13
abundance: .
d_gene: .
j_gene: TRBJ2-1
len: 13
CDR3nt: TGTGCCAGCAGCCAAAGAGGGAACAATGAGCAGTTCTTC
CDR3aa: CASSQRGNNEQFF

v_gene: TRBV4-1
abundance: .
d_gene: .
j_gene: TRBJ1-5
len: 15
CDR3nt: TGCGCCAGCAGCCAAGTGTCAGGGGGCAATCAGCCCCAGCATTTT
CDR3aa: CASSQVSGGNQPQHF

v_gene: TRBV18
abundance: .
d_gene: .
j_gene: TRBJ1-2
len: 12
CDR3nt: TGTGCCAGCTCACCGACTCCTTACGGCTACACCTTC
CDR3aa: CASSPTPYGYTF

v_gene: TRBV6-4
abundance: .
d_gene: TRBD1
j_gene: TRBJ1-2
len: 15
CDR3nt: TGTGCCAGCAGTGAGATCGCAGGGGGGTTCTATGGCTACACCTTC
CDR3aa: CASSEIAGGFYGYTF

v_gene: TRBV6-1
abundance: .
d_gene: .
j_gene: TRBJ2-2
len: 14
CDR3nt: TGTGCCAGCAGTCCCCCCCGGGTAGCCGGGGAGCTGTTTTTT
CDR3aa: CASSPPRVAGELFF

v_gene: TRBV18
abundance: .
d_gene: TRBD1
j_gene: TRBJ2-1
len: 13
CDR3nt: TGTGCCAGCTCAGTTGACAGGGACAATGAGCAGTTCTTC
CDR3aa: CASSVDRDNEQFF

v_gene: TRBV27
abundance: .
d_gene: TRBD2
j_gene: TRBJ2-1
len: 13
CDR3nt: TGTGCCAGCAGGGGGACTAACTACAATGAGCAGTTCTTC
CDR3aa: CASRGTNYNEQFF

v_gene: TRBV6-5
abundance: .
d_gene: .
j_gene: TRBJ2-1
len: 14
CDR3nt: TGTGCCAGCAGTTACGGGACTCCTAACAATGAGCAGTTCTTC
CDR3aa: CASSYGTPNNEQFF

v_gene: TRBV4-1
abundance: .
d_gene: TRBD2
j_gene: TRBJ2-7
len: 15
CDR3nt: TGCGCCAGCAGCCAAGAGGTAGCGGGGACCTACGAGCAGTACTTC
CDR3aa: CASSQEVAGTYEQYF

v_gene: TRBV6-5
abundance: .
d_gene: .
j_gene: TRBJ1-2
len: 13
CDR3nt: TGTGCCAGCACTATCAACGCGGATTATGGCTACACCTTC
CDR3aa: CASTINADYGYTF

v_gene: TRBV6-6
abundance: .
d_gene: TRBD2
j_gene: TRBJ2-5
len: 15
CDR3nt: TGTGCCAGCAGCCTACGAGCGGGAGGTCGTGAGACCCAGTACTTC
CDR3aa: CASSLRAGGRETQYF

v_gene: TRBV29-1
abundance: .
d_gene: .
j_gene: TRBJ2-4
len: 13
CDR3nt: TGCAGCGTTGAATTGGGTACAGGAAACATTCAGTACTTC
CDR3aa: CSVELGTGNIQYF

v_gene: TRBV2
abundance: .
d_gene: TRBD2
j_gene: TRBJ2-1
len: 16
CDR3nt: TGTGCCAGCAGTCCAGTACTAGCGTCGTACTACAATGAGCAGTTCTTC
CDR3aa: CASSPVLASYYNEQFF

v_gene: TRBV6-5
abundance: few
d_gene: .
j_gene: TRBJ2-3
len: 14
CDR3nt: TGTGCCAGCAGCGCCGGCCTCTGGGCAGATACGCAGTATTTT
CDR3aa: CASSAGLWADTQYF

v_gene: TRBV4-2
abundance: .
d_gene: TRBD2
j_gene: TRBJ2-1
len: 16
CDR3nt: TGTGCCAGCAGCCAGAAACTAGCGGGAGCCCACAATGAGCAGTTCTTC
CDR3aa: CASSQKLAGAHNEQFF

v_gene: TRBV2
abundance: .
d_gene: .
j_gene: TRBJ2-5
len: 14
CDR3nt: TGTGCCAGCAGTGAAAGGGCGAACCAAGAGACCCAGTACTTC
CDR3aa: CASSERANQETQYF

v_gene: TRBV28
abundance: .
d_gene: .
j_gene: TRBJ1-5
len: 17
CDR3nt: TGTGCCAGCAGTTCATTGGGGGGGCTCCTTAGCAATCAGCCCCAGCATTTT
CDR3aa: CASSSLGGLLSNQPQHF

v_gene: TRBV6-5
abundance: .
d_gene: .
j_gene: TRBJ2-7
len: 14
CDR3nt: TGTGCCAGCAGTTACGGGAGCGGTTCCTACGAGCAGTACTTC
CDR3aa: CASSYGSGSYEQYF

v_gene: TRBV4-2
abundance: .
d_gene: TRBD1
j_gene: TRBJ1-4
len: 16
CDR3nt: TGTGCCAGCAGCCAAGGGGAGGGGACAGGGAATGAAAAACTGTTTTTT
CDR3aa: CASSQGEGTGNEKLFF

v_gene: TRBV4-1
abundance: .
d_gene: .
j_gene: TRBJ1-1
len: 13
CDR3nt: TGCGCCAGCAGCCAAGATCCGAGTGTTGAAGCTTTCTTT
CDR3aa: CASSQDPSVEAFF

v_gene: TRBV4-3
abundance: .
d_gene: .
j_gene: TRBJ2-7
len: 14
CDR3nt: TGCGCCAGCAGCCCCGAAGGGGAATCCTACGAGCAGTACTTC
CDR3aa: CASSPEGESYEQYF

v_gene: TRBV5-1
abundance: .
d_gene: .
j_gene: TRBJ2-7
len: 15
CDR3nt: TGCGCCAGCAGCTTGGAGACCCACTTATCCTACGAGCAGTACTTC
CDR3aa: CASSLETHLSYEQYF

v_gene: TRBV18
abundance: .
d_gene: TRBD2
j_gene: TRBJ2-1
len: 15
CDR3nt: TGTGCCAGCTCTCTCCTAGCGGGGGGCTTGAATGAGCAGTTCTTC
CDR3aa: CASSLLAGGLNEQFF

v_gene: TRBV4-2
abundance: .
d_gene: TRBD1
j_gene: TRBJ2-2
len: 18
CDR3nt: TGTGCCAGCAGCCAAGATCTAGGCAAGGGGGCGCCCACCGGGGAGCTGTTTTTT
CDR3aa: CASSQDLGKGAPTGELFF

v_gene: TRBV6-5
abundance: .
d_gene: .
j_gene: TRBJ2-1
len: 13
CDR3nt: TGTGCCAGCAGTTACGGGCTCTACAATGAGCAGTTCTTC
CDR3aa: CASSYGLYNEQFF

v_gene: TRBV19
abundance: once
d_gene: .
j_gene: TRBJ1-1
len: 10
CDR3nt: TGTGCCAGCCAAGGGGGTCAGGCTTTCTTT
CDR3aa: CASQGGQAFF

v_gene: TRBV6-5
abundance: .
d_gene: TRBD2
j_gene: TRBJ2-5
len: 16
CDR3nt: TGTGCCAGCAGTTACTCGCGGGAGACAGACCAAGAGACCCAGTACTTC
CDR3aa: CASSYSRETDQETQYF

v_gene: TRBV7-2
abundance: .
d_gene: .
j_gene: TRBJ1-2
len: 14
CDR3nt: TGTGCCAGCGGCCCCCCCGGGGGCTCGCGGGGCTACACCTTC
CDR3aa: CASGPPGGSRGYTF

v_gene: TRBV5-6
abundance: .
d_gene: .
j_gene: TRBJ2-3
len: 15
CDR3nt: TGTGCCAGCAGCTTGGAGGGACACAGCACAGATACGCAGTATTTT
CDR3aa: CASSLEGHSTDTQYF

v_gene: TRBV6-1
abundance: .
d_gene: .
j_gene: TRBJ2-7
len: 15
CDR3nt: TGTGCCAGCAGTGAAGAAAGCCGGAGCTCCTACGAGCAGTACTTC
CDR3aa: CASSEESRSSYEQYF

v_gene: TRBV18
abundance: .
d_gene: TRBD1
j_gene: TRBJ1-3
len: 16
CDR3nt: TGTGCCAGCTCACCAGCGACAGGGGCTTACGGAAACACCATATATTTT
CDR3aa: CASSPATGAYGNTIYF

v_gene: TRBV7-3
abundance: .
d_gene: .
j_gene: TRBJ2-1
len: 13
CDR3nt: TGTGCCAGCAGCTTAACATTGGGGGGTGAGCAGTTCTTC
CDR3aa: CASSLTLGGEQFF

v_gene: TRBV9
abundance: .
d_gene: .
j_gene: TRBJ1-2
len: 15
CDR3nt: TGTGCCAGCAGCGTAGAGGGAGGGGATAACTATGGCTACACCTTC
CDR3aa: CASSVEGGDNYGYTF

v_gene: TRBV11-2
abundance: .
d_gene: .
j_gene: TRBJ2-7
len: 17
CDR3nt: TGTGCCAGCAGCCTCCGGGACCTAGCTTTCCTCTCCTACGAGCAGTACTTC
CDR3aa: CASSLRDLAFLSYEQYF

v_gene: TRBV5-5
abundance: .
d_gene: .
j_gene: TRBJ2-7
len: 14
CDR3nt: TGTGCCAGCAGCTTGGATGGGGCCTTCTACGAGCAGTACTTC
CDR3aa: CASSLDGAFYEQYF

v_gene: TRBV28
abundance: .
d_gene: .
j_gene: TRBJ2-1
len: 14
CDR3nt: TGTGCCAGCAGTCGCCTACTAGACCTCAATGAGCAGTTCTTC
CDR3aa: CASSRLLDLNEQFF

v_gene: TRBV19
abundance: .
d_gene: .
j_gene: TRBJ1-3
len: 14
CDR3nt: TGTGCCAGTAGTATCCGGGAGCCTGGAAACACCATATATTTT
CDR3aa: CASSIREPGNTIYF

v_gene: TRBV6-5
abundance: .
d_gene: .
j_gene: TRBJ2-3
len: 15
CDR3nt: TGTGCCAGCAGTTTAAGGTGGCCGGGTGTTGATACGCAGTATTTT
CDR3aa: CASSLRWPGVDTQYF

v_gene: TRBV14
abundance: .
d_gene: .
j_gene: TRBJ1-6
len: 13
CDR3nt: TGTGCCAGCAGCCAAGGCTTTAGGTCACCCCTCCACTTT
CDR3aa: CASSQGFRSPLHF

v_gene: TRBV19
abundance: .
d_gene: TRBD2
j_gene: TRBJ2-7
len: 15
CDR3nt: TGTGCCAGTAGTATAATACTAGCGGATACCTACGAGCAGTACTTC
CDR3aa: CASSIILADTYEQYF

v_gene: TRBV6-5
abundance: .
d_gene: TRBD1
j_gene: TRBJ1-2
len: 15
CDR3nt: TGTGCCAGCAGCCCAGGACAGGGGTTTAACTATGGCTACACCTTC
CDR3aa: CASSPGQGFNYGYTF

v_gene: TRBV7-3
abundance: .
d_gene: TRBD2
j_gene: TRBJ2-1
len: 13
CDR3nt: TGTGCCAGCAGCTCGATGCGGGGGTATGAGCAGTTCTTC
CDR3aa: CASSSMRGYEQFF

v_gene: TRBV29-1
abundance: .
d_gene: TRBD2
j_gene: TRBJ2-1
len: 16
CDR3nt: TGCAGCTCTAGGGGGCTAGCGGGGGTGGCCTTCAATGAGCAGTTCTTC
CDR3aa: CSSRGLAGVAFNEQFF

v_gene: TRBV6-5
abundance: .
d_gene: .
j_gene: TRBJ2-1
len: 13
CDR3nt: TGTGCCAGCAGTTATGGATTGGGAAATGAGCAGTTCTTC
CDR3aa: CASSYGLGNEQFF

v_gene: TRBV2
abundance: once
d_gene: .
j_gene: TRBJ2-1
len: 17
CDR3nt: TGTGCCAGCAGTGAAGGATTTTTGTCGGCAGACTACAATGAGCAGTTCTTC
CDR3aa: CASSEGFLSADYNEQFF

v_gene: TRBV9
abundance: .
d_gene: TRBD1
j_gene: TRBJ2-7
len: 15
CDR3nt: TGTGCCAGCAGCGTAGCTGGGACAGTCTCCTACGAGCAGTACTTC
CDR3aa: CASSVAGTVSYEQYF

v_gene: TRBV6-5
abundance: .
d_gene: .
j_gene: TRBJ2-7
len: 15
CDR3nt: TGTGCCAGCAGTTATTTGGGGGGGGCCCTCTACGAGCAGTACTTC
CDR3aa: CASSYLGGALYEQYF

v_gene: TRBV7-9
abundance: .
d_gene: .
j_gene: TRBJ2-5
len: 16
CDR3nt: TGTGCCAGCAGCTTAGCGTTGGGTAGCGGCCAAGAGACCCAGTACTTC
CDR3aa: CASSLALGSGQETQYF

v_gene: TRBV10-3
abundance: .
d_gene: TRBD1
j_gene: TRBJ2-3
len: 14
CDR3nt: TGTGCCATCAGTAAGACAGGGAGTACAGATACGCAGTATTTT
CDR3aa: CAISKTGSTDTQYF

v_gene: TRBV9
abundance: .
d_gene: .
j_gene: TRBJ2-1
len: 15
CDR3nt: TGTGCCAGCAGCGTAGGGGTTCGGGAGACGGCTGAGCAGTTCTTC
CDR3aa: CASSVGVRETAEQFF

v_gene: TRBV7-2
abundance: .
d_gene: .
j_gene: TRBJ2-3
len: 13
CDR3nt: TGTGCCAGCAGCCCGGTCGCCACAGATACGCAGTATTTT
CDR3aa: CASSPVATDTQYF

v_gene: TRBV11-2
abundance: .
d_gene: .
j_gene: TRBJ2-2
len: 16
CDR3nt: TGTGCCAGCAGCCCTCGGCACCGTTTGAACACCGGGGAGCTGTTTTTT
CDR3aa: CASSPRHRLNTGELFF

v_gene: TRBV9
abundance: .
d_gene: TRBD2
j_gene: TRBJ2-3
len: 16
CDR3nt: TGTGCCAGCAGCGGGAGCGGGGGGGCTAATTCAGATACGCAGTATTTT
CDR3aa: CASSGSGGANSDTQYF

v_gene: TRBV7-2
abundance: .
d_gene: .
j_gene: TRBJ2-1
len: 12
CDR3nt: TGTGCCAGCAGCCTGCGGACTAATGAGCAGTTCTTC
CDR3aa: CASSLRTNEQFF

v_gene: TRBV4-1
abundance: once
d_gene: .
j_gene: TRBJ1-1
len: 15
CDR3nt: TGCGCCAGCAGCCAACCTCCCGACAGAGACACTGAAGCTTTCTTT
CDR3aa: CASSQPPDRDTEAFF